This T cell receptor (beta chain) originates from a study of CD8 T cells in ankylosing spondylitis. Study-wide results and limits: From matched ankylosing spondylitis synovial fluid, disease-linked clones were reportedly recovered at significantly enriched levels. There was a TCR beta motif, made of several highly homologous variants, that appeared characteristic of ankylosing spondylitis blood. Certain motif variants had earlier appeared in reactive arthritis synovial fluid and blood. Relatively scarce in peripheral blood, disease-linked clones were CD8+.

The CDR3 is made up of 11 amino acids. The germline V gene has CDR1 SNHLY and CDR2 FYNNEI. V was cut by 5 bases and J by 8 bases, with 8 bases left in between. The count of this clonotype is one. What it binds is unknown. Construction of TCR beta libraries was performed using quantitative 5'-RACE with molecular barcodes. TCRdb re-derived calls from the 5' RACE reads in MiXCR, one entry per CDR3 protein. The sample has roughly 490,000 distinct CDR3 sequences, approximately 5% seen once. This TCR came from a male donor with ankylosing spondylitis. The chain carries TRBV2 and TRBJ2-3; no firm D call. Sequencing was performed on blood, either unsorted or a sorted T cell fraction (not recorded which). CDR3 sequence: CASSQMTTQYF. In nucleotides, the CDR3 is TGTGCCAGCAGTCAAATGACTACGCAGTATTTT.